This TCR beta chain was profiled in a study of T cells after yellow fever vaccination. Overall study: Low-cell-number fractions underwent preparation using SMART-Seq v4 Ultra Low Input. Findings and limits, study-wide: FACS-sorted repertoires might harbor abundant contaminating clonotypes from the bulk population. A weaker but faster secondary response was observed, peaking on day 5 versus 15. A large majority of primary-vaccination clones showed up again after the booster (about 96% CD4, 75% to 90% CD8).

This clonotype was counted at least ten times. Its specificity is unknown. TCRdb recomputed calls from the 5' RACE reads with MiXCR, one row per CDR3 protein. The top ten hold 24% of the sample, which has some 350,000 distinct CDR3 sequences, about 4% seen once. This TCR was recovered from a man aged 18 to 29 who received the YFV17D yellow fever vaccine. The sequencing used PBMCs, collected 5 days after the yellow fever booster vaccination.

The CDR3 DNA sequence: TGCAGTGCTAGAGATGCAAGGAGCTCCTACGAGCAGTACTTC. It specifies CSARDARSSYEQYF. The chain couples TRBV20-1 to TRBJ2-7, with no clear D. CDR3 length: 14 residues. Per the germline V gene, CDR1 is DFQATT and CDR2 is SNEGSKA (reference sequence). V was trimmed by 0 bases and J by 0 bases, leaving 9 bases between them.